Shown below are 31 T cell receptor beta chains from a single sample sequenced in a study of cytomegalovirus exposure and HLA in healthy donors. Both 60 Vbeta primers and 13 Jbeta primers went into the PCR. Assay: immunoSEQ multiplex PCR; the TCRdb copy retains only in-frame clones and omits some. This table has about 190,000 clones, roughly 80% appearing once. Sequences were obtained from PBMCs. The source of these receptors is a woman in her 30s in good health and CMV-seropositive.

V and J are TRBV7-9 and TRBJ1-2; D possibly corresponds to TRBD1 (5 bases). The CDR3 is 16 residues long. V was pared by 2 bases and J by 8 bases, with 21 bases between. The germline V gene has CDR1 SEHNR and CDR2 FQNEAQ (reference sequence). The CDR3 DNA reads as TGTGCCAGCAGCTTAAACTCTGGTGCCAGGGTAAGCGGCTACACCTTC. Amino acids: CASSLNSGARVSGYTF.

This chain uses TRBV28 with TRBJ1-4; D is possibly TRBD1 (6 bases). V was shortened by 4 bases and J by 4 bases, with 13 bases between the two germline ends. The CDR3 consists of 15 residues. From germline, CDR1 is MDHEN and CDR2 SYDVKM. The chain's CDR3 is CASSSTGTHNEKLFF. In DNA form, the CDR3 reads TGTGCCAGCAGTTCCACCGGGACACATAATGAAAAACTGTTTTTT. Variable domain in full (rest from reference TRBV28 and TRBJ1-4): DVKVTQSSRYLVKRTGEKVFLECVQDMDHENMFWYRQDPGLGLRLIYFSYDVKMKEKGDIPEGYSVSREKKERFSLILESASTNQTSMYLCASSSTGTHNEKLFFGSGTQLSVL.

The chain recombines TRBV2 with TRBJ1-5, with TRBD1 matching 8 bases. The CDR3 sequence is 15 residues long. V lost 6 bases to trimming and J lost 1 base; unmatched junction nucleotides: 5. The germline CDR1 and CDR2 sequences are SNHLY and FYNNEI. This chain's CDR3 is CASRKWDRSNQPQHF. In nucleotides, the CDR3 is TGTGCCAGCAGGAAGTGGGACAGGAGCAATCAGCCCCAGCATTTT.

The chain uses TRBV4-2 and TRBJ1-2, with 7 bases aligning to TRBD1. This CDR3 comprises 16 residues. Per the germline V gene, CDR1 is LGHNA and CDR2 is YNFKEQ. Trimming at V came to 5 bases and at J to 4 bases, leaving 13 bases not matched to a gene. CDR3 loop: CASSEKGTASLYGYTF. The CDR3, as DNA: TGTGCCAGCAGCGAGAAGGGGACAGCTTCACTCTATGGCTACACCTTC.

V and J are TRBV11-2 and TRBJ2-2, with 7 bases fitting TRBD2. Germline V CDR1 and CDR2: SGHAT, FQNNGV. J gave up 5 bases and V 4 bases, and 7 bases lay outside the gene matches. This CDR3 has 15 amino acids. CDR3 nucleotide sequence: TGTGCCAGCAGCTCCCGCGGGAGTCAGACCGGGGAGCTGTTTTTT. Translated, it gives CASSSRGSQTGELFF.

The rearrangement links TRBV27 to TRBJ2-5, with 9 nucleotides matching TRBD1. The J call may be incorrect, as the DNA end agrees better with TRBJ2-7. Germline V CDR1 and CDR2: MNHEY, SMNVEV (reference sequence). CDR3 size: 15 residues. This CDR3 reads CASSSSGQGSYEQYF. CDR3 sequence (DNA): TGTGCCAGCAGTTCGTCGGGACAGGGTTCCTACGAGCAGTACTTC.

The CDR3 loop reads CASRGGGPNTEAFF. Here the CDR3 DNA reads TGTGCCAGTAGGGGAGGGGGACCCAACACTGAAGCTTTCTTT. V is TRBV27 and J is TRBJ1-1; weak D call: TRBD1 (6 bases). V was shortened by 9 bases and J by 2 bases, with 16 bases between the two germline ends. CDR3 length equals 14 residues. The germline V gene has CDR1 MNHEY and CDR2 SMNVEV (reference sequence).

This clone was observed a few times. The rearrangement links TRBV23-1 to TRBJ2-7; 14 nucleotides agree with TRBD2. TRBV23-1 is assigned to the ORF class and has an uncertain function. V was clipped by 4 bases and J by 5 bases; unmatched bases: 4. This CDR3 has 15 residues. CDR3 amino acids: CASSPGTSGSDEQYF. CDR3 bases: TGCGCCAGCAGTCCCGGGACTAGCGGGAGTGACGAGCAGTACTTC.

The V gene is TRBV5-4, the J gene TRBJ2-7; 12 bases fit TRBD2. Germline V CDR1 and CDR2: SGHNT, YYREEE (reference sequence). The CDR3 spans 14 residues. After removal of 5 bases from V and 4 bases from J, the junction contained 4 bases not matched to a gene. CDR3 amino acids: CASRKTSGSYEQYF. In DNA, the CDR3 is TGTGCCAGCAGAAAGACTAGCGGGAGTTACGAGCAGTACTTC. Full variable domain (rest looked up from reference TRBV5-4 and TRBJ2-7): ETGVTQSPTHLIKTRGQQVTLRCSSQSGHNTVSWYQQALGQGPQFIFQYYREEENGRGNFPPRFSGLQFPNYSSELNVNALELDDSALYLCASRKTSGSYEQYFGPGTRLTVT.

For this clone: The sample carries other DNA sequences with the same CDR3. The J gene is TRBJ1-1, the V gene TRBV19; tentatively, D is TRBD1 (5 bases). The CDR3 consists of 13 residues. Germline CDR1 and CDR2: LNHDA and SQIVND (reference sequence). Trimming stripped 2 bases from V and 6 bases from J, with 10 bases between. DNA for the CDR3: TGTGCCAGTAGTATACGCCAGGGTTCTGAAGCTTTCTTT. This sequence encodes CASSIRQGSEAFF.

CDR3 DNA sequence: TGTGCCAGCAGCTTTCGTGGGGCCAACGTCCTGACTTTC. Residues: CASSFRGANVLTF. The J gene is TRBJ2-6, the V gene TRBV5-4; unclear D gene. The CDR3 has 13 amino acids. The V end was cut by 2 bases, the J end by 3 bases, with 3 bases between. Germline CDR1 reads SGHNT; CDR2 reads YYREEE (reference sequence).

The chain couples TRBV19 to TRBJ2-5; D remains unclear. Germline V gene lookup returns CDR1 LNHDA and CDR2 SQIVND (reference sequence). This CDR3 is 11 amino acids long. V lost 4 bases to trimming and J lost 8 bases, with 8 bases between them. This CDR3 is CASSNLETQYF. The CDR3 DNA reads TGTGCCAGTAGTAACCTAGAAACCCAGTACTTC.

This sequence joins TRBV27 and TRBJ1-1; 8 nucleotides align to TRBD1. The V gene's germline CDR1 is MNHEY and CDR2 SMNVEV (reference sequence). CDR3 length: 17 residues. With V trimmed by 1 base and J by 0 bases, 7 bases remained unmatched. CDR3 bases: TGTGCCAGCAGTTTATTTTCAGGGGGCGAGCTGAACACTGAAGCTTTCTTT. Translated, it gives CASSLFSGGELNTEAFF.

The J gene is TRBJ1-1, the V gene TRBV4-1; D unclear. Germline loops: CDR1 MGHRA, CDR2 YSYEKL. The CDR3 has 12 residues. The V and J ends lost 2 bases and 7 bases respectively, with 8 bases between them. CDR3 in amino acids: CASSQSVNEAFF. The CDR3 region has the DNA TGCGCCAGCAGCCAATCGGTGAATGAAGCTTTCTTT.

This clone was seen a handful of times. The CDR3 bases are TGTGCCAGCAGTCCTACAGGCTACACCGGGGAGCTGTTTTTT. It is translated as CASSPTGYTGELFF. This chain connects TRBV9 to TRBJ2-2; possible D gene TRBD1, 5 bases. The CDR3 loop spans 14 amino acids. Trimming shortened V by 5 bases and J by 3 bases, and 11 bases separated the two germline ends. Germline V gives CDR1 SGDLS, CDR2 YYNGEE.

V and J are TRBV28 and TRBJ1-1, with TRBD1 identical over 8 bases. Unmatched junction bases numbered 7, after V lost 6 bases and J lost 1 base. Germline V CDR1 and CDR2: MDHEN, SYDVKM. The CDR3 has 15 residues. CDR3 in amino acids: CASRITGGGNTEAFF. The CDR3 DNA is TGTGCCAGCAGAATTACAGGGGGTGGGAACACTGAAGCTTTCTTT.

V is TRBV5-1 and J is TRBJ1-1, with 11 nucleotides matching TRBD1. V lost 0 bases and J lost 5; bases outside the gene matches: 6. There are 16 residues in the CDR3. Germline CDR1 reads SGHRS; CDR2 reads YFSETQ. DNA for the CDR3: TGCGCCAGCAGCTTGGGGACAGGGGGCTTAAGTACTGAAGCTTTCTTT. As protein: CASSLGTGGLSTEAFF.

Regarding this clone: At one end, the junction sequence differs from germline, possibly due to a read error. The chain employs TRBV7-9 and TRBJ1-1; D not resolved. Germline V gives CDR1 SEHNR, CDR2 FQNEAQ (reference sequence). The CDR3 totals 12 residues. DNA for the CDR3: TGTGCCAGCAGCTACGGAAACAGTGAAGCTTTCTTT. Its protein product is CASSYGNSEAFF.

The chain uses TRBV7-9 and TRBJ1-6, with a possible D match to TRBD1 (5 bases). Per the germline V gene, CDR1 is SEHNR and CDR2 is FQNEAQ (reference sequence). The CDR3 loop spans 12 amino acids. The V end lost 1 base, the J end lost 13 bases, and 8 bases lay between the germline ends. DNA for the CDR3: TGTGCCAGCAGCTTAGTCCAGGGTCCCCTCCACTTT. This gives the protein CASSLVQGPLHF. Full variable domain (remainder filled in from reference TRBV7-9 and TRBJ1-6): DTGVSQNPRHKITKRGQNVTFRCDPISEHNRLYWYRQTLGQGPEFLTYFQNEAQLEKSRLLSDRFSAERPKGSFSTLEIQRTEQGDSAMYLCASSLVQGPLHFGNGTRLTVT.

In its sample, this clone was seen a few times. J is TRBJ1-1 and V is TRBV4-1; 11 nucleotides agree with TRBD1. CDR3 size: 16 residues. Trimming took 1 base from V and 4 from J; bases not matched to a gene: 5. The germline V gene encodes CDR1 MGHRA and CDR2 YSYEKL. CDR3 sequence (DNA): TGCGCCAGCAGCCAAGTCCCCGGGACAGGGGGCACTGAAGCTTTCTTT. This codes for CASSQVPGTGGTEAFF.

This clone appeared once. The rearrangement links TRBV19 to TRBJ2-7; a weak D match, TRBD1 (6 bases). V lost 11 bases and J lost 1, with 12 bases in between. The CDR3 totals 12 residues. Germline V CDR1 and CDR2: LNHDA, SQIVND (reference sequence). CDR3 sequence (DNA): TGTGCCGTCGAGGGGGTTTCCTACGAGCAGTACTTC. Protein sequence: CAVEGVSYEQYF. Combining the CDR3 with reference TRBV19 and TRBJ2-7 gives the whole variable domain DGGITQSPKYLFRKEGQNVTLSCEQNLNHDAMYWYRQDPGQGLRLIYYSQIVNDFQKGDIAEGYSVSREKKESFPLTVTSAQKNPTAFYLCAVEGVSYEQYFGPGTRLTVT.

This chain uses TRBV4-2 with TRBJ1-4; D uncertain. V dropped 0 bases and J dropped 2 bases, with 10 bases sitting between them. Looked up from germline, CDR1 is LGHNA and CDR2 is YNFKEQ. This CDR3 comprises 16 residues. Here the CDR3 reads CASSQDWTDTNEKLFF. The CDR3 DNA is TGTGCCAGCAGCCAAGATTGGACTGATACTAATGAAAAACTGTTTTTT.

This clone was observed a handful of times. This chain uses TRBV7-2 with TRBJ1-1, with a tentative D call TRBD1 (5 bases). The CDR3 length is 15 residues. V lost 7 bases to trimming and J lost 1 base, with 16 bases between them. Germline CDR1 is SGHTA and CDR2 is FQGNSA. In nucleotides, the CDR3 is TGTGCCAGCACCAAGACACCAAGGGGGAACACTGAAGCTTTCTTT. Translating it yields CASTKTPRGNTEAFF. Combining the CDR3 with reference TRBV7-2 and TRBJ1-1 gives the whole variable domain GAGVSQSPSNKVTEKGKDVELRCDPISGHTALYWYRQSLGQGLEFLIYFQGNSAPDKSGLPSDRFSAERTGGSVSTLTIQRTQQEDSAVYLCASTKTPRGNTEAFFGQGTRLTVV.

The V gene is TRBV28, the J gene TRBJ1-2; no firm D call. Germline V lookup: CDR1 MDHEN, CDR2 SYDVKM. The CDR3 extends over 13 amino acids. V was clipped by 2 bases and J by 4 bases, with 8 bases between them. In DNA, the CDR3 is TGTGCCAGCAGTTTAGTGCTATCCTATGGCTACACCTTC. Translated, it gives CASSLVLSYGYTF.

This chain uses TRBV5-1 with TRBJ2-1, with 13 bases matching TRBD2. CDR3 length: 16 residues. Germline V lookup: CDR1 SGHRS, CDR2 YFSETQ. V lost 4 bases to trimming and J lost 7 bases; unmatched junction nucleotides: 8. The CDR3, as DNA: TGCGCCAGCAGCCCTCCGGGACTAGCGGGACGAAATGAGCAGTTCTTC. Translation: CASSPPGLAGRNEQFF.

This clone came up a few times. The chain couples TRBV27 to TRBJ2-3, with 10 bases that match TRBD2. CDR3 length: 13 amino acids. Germline lookup yields CDR1 MNHEY and CDR2 SMNVEV (reference sequence). Unmatched junction bases numbered 7, after V lost 11 bases and J lost 5 bases. DNA for the CDR3: TGTGCCGTTCTAGCGGGAGCGAAAGATACGCAGTATTTT. As protein: CAVLAGAKDTQYF.

About this clone: Other DNA sequences in the same sample also yield this CDR3. J is TRBJ2-7 and V is TRBV18; possibly TRBD1 for D (5 bases). Trimming took 2 bases from V and 3 from J, leaving 8 bases between them. The germline V gene has CDR1 KGHSH and CDR2 LQKENI. The CDR3 runs to 13 residues. CDR3 region: CASSPGRDYEQYF. CDR3 nucleotides: TGTGCCAGCTCACCAGGCAGGGACTACGAGCAGTACTTC. The full variable domain, with the rest looked up from reference TRBV18 and TRBJ2-7, is NAGVMQNPRHLVRRRGQEARLRCSPMKGHSHVYWYRQLPEEGLKFMVYLQKENIIDESGMPKERFSAEFPKEGPSILRIQQVVRGDSAAYFCASSPGRDYEQYFGPGTRLTVT.

V is TRBV4-1 and J is TRBJ1-1; 9 bases are a match to TRBD1. This CDR3 has 14 residues. V lost 4 bases to trimming and J lost 6 bases; unmatched junction nucleotides: 6. Per the germline V gene, CDR1 is MGHRA and CDR2 is YSYEKL. The CDR3 sequence: CASSPRQGGSEAFF. In DNA, the CDR3 is TGCGCCAGCAGCCCAAGACAGGGGGGTTCTGAAGCTTTCTTT.

This clone has just a few counts. This chain uses TRBV5-1 with TRBJ1-2; TRBD1 agrees at 9 bases. The CDR3 contains 13 residues. Germline V lookup: CDR1 SGHRS, CDR2 YFSETQ. Losses at the gene ends were 9 bases for V and 8 bases for J; bases not matched to a gene: 11. The CDR3 loop is CATTTTGGLGYTF. CDR3 DNA sequence: TGCGCCACCACGACCACAGGGGGCTTAGGCTACACCTTC. Full variable domain (missing parts from reference TRBV5-1 and TRBJ1-2): KAGVTQTPRYLIKTRGQQVTLSCSPISGHRSVSWYQQTPGQGLQFLFEYFSETQRNKGNFPGRFSGRQFSNSRSEMNVSTLELGDSALYLCATTTTGGLGYTFGSGTRLTVV.

The V gene is TRBV28, the J gene TRBJ1-5; 9 nucleotides agree with TRBD1. CDR3 length: 16 residues. The V and J ends lost 7 bases and 4 bases, in that order; junction bases with no gene match: 11. Germline CDR1 MDHEN, CDR2 SYDVKM. CDR3 loop: CASTLTEGQGNQPQHF. The CDR3 nucleotides are TGTGCCAGCACCCTTACCGAGGGACAGGGTAATCAGCCCCAGCATTTT.

This chain links TRBV28 with TRBJ2-3, with D tentatively TRBD2 (5 bases). The CDR3 extends over 16 amino acids. V shed 3 bases and J shed 3 bases, with 16 bases lying between them. CDR1 MDHEN and CDR2 SYDVKM come from the germline V gene. CDR3: CASSFTLAGGTDTQYF. CDR3 nucleotide sequence: TGTGCCAGCAGTTTCACTCTAGCTGGTGGGACAGATACGCAGTATTTT.